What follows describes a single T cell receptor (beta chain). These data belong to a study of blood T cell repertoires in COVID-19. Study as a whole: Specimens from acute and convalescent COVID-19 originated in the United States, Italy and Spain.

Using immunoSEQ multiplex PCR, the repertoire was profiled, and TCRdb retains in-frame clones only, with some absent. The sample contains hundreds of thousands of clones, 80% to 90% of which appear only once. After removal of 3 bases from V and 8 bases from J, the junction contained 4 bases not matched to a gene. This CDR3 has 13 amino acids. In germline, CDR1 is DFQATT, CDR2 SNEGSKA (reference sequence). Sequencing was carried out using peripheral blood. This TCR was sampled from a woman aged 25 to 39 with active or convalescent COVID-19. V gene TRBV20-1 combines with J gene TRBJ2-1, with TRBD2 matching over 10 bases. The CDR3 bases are TGCAGTGCTAGTCTAGCGGGAGACCATGAGCAGTTCTTC. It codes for CSASLAGDHEQFF.